These T cell receptor beta chains were read from a single sample in a study of early T cells in non-severe SARS-CoV-2 infection. In TCRdb, the 5' RACE reads were re-called with MiXCR into one record per CDR3 protein. This sample has 100,000 to 120,000 distinct CDR3 sequences, with 9% to 14% found just once. The sequenced sample was whole blood. The receptors stem from an adult who was a healthcare worker with PCR-confirmed SARS-CoV-2 infection or an uninfected control (not recorded which). The CDR3 runs from the conserved cysteine through the conserved F or W. Fields, in order: D gene, clone size, J gene, V gene, CDR3 protein, CDR3 DNA. A D gene is named only where the DNA matches it firmly. Rows may omit the clone size; those that give it use once, few, many or a size class.

d_call: -; clone_size: few; j_call: TRBJ1-1; v_call: TRBV30; cdr3_aa: CACLRGNTEAFF; cdr3_nt: TGTGCCTGTCTCCGGGGTAACACTGAAGCTTTCTTT
d_call: -; clone_size: many; j_call: TRBJ2-7; v_call: TRBV12-3/TRBV12-4; cdr3_aa: CASSWSGGGYEQYF; cdr3_nt: TGTGCCAGCAGTTGGTCAGGGGGAGGTTACGAGCAGTACTTC
d_call: -; clone_size: few; j_call: TRBJ2-2; v_call: TRBV4-2; cdr3_aa: CASSQESPAGELFF; cdr3_nt: TGTGCCAGCAGCCAAGAATCTCCGGCCGGGGAGCTGTTTTTT
d_call: -; clone_size: many; j_call: TRBJ2-5; v_call: TRBV7-9; cdr3_aa: CASSLREATQETQYF; cdr3_nt: TGTGCCAGCAGCTTGAGGGAGGCCACCCAAGAGACCCAGTACTTC
d_call: TRBD2; clone_size: -; j_call: TRBJ2-1; v_call: TRBV18; cdr3_aa: CASSQGLAGVSYNEQFF; cdr3_nt: TGTGCCAGCTCACAGGGACTAGCGGGAGTATCCTACAATGAGCAGTTCTTC
d_call: TRBD1; clone_size: few; j_call: TRBJ2-7; v_call: TRBV9; cdr3_aa: CASSVDRGTGSYEQYF; cdr3_nt: TGTGCCAGCAGCGTAGATCGGGGGACAGGGTCCTACGAGCAGTACTTC
d_call: -; clone_size: few; j_call: TRBJ1-2; v_call: TRBV5-1; cdr3_aa: CASSLEGRQGEGYTF; cdr3_nt: TGCGCCAGCAGCTTGGAGGGCCGCCAAGGGGAGGGCTACACCTTC
d_call: -; clone_size: few; j_call: TRBJ2-7; v_call: TRBV6-2/TRBV6-3; cdr3_aa: CASSSPRTVHYEQYF; cdr3_nt: TGTGCCAGCAGTTCTCCGAGGACCGTCCACTACGAGCAGTACTTC
d_call: -; clone_size: -; j_call: TRBJ1-6; v_call: TRBV20-1; cdr3_aa: CSARPSSGGSPLHF; cdr3_nt: TGCAGTGCTAGGCCTTCCAGCGGGGGCTCACCCCTCCACTTT
d_call: -; clone_size: many; j_call: TRBJ1-5; v_call: TRBV4-1; cdr3_aa: CASSPIPGSSQPQHF; cdr3_nt: TGCGCCAGCAGCCCTATCCCGGGGAGCAGCCAGCCCCAGCATTTT